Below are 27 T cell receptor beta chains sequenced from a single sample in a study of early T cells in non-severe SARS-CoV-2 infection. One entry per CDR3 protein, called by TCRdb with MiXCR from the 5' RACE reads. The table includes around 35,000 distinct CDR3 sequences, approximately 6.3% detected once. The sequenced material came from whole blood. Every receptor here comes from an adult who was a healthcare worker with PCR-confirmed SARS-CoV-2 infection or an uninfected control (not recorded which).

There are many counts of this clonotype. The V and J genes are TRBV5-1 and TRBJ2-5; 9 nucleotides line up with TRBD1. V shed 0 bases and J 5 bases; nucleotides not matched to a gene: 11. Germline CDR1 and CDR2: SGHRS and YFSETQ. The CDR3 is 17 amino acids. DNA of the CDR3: TGCGCCAGCAGCTTGGAACCAGCGGGACAGGGACGCGAGACCCAGTACTTC. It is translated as CASSLEPAGQGRETQYF.

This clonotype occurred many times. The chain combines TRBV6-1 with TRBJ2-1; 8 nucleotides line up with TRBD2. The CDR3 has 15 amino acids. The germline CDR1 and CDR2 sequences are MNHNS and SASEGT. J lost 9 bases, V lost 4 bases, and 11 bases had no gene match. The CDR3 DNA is TGTGCCAGCAGTGTTCCCGGGACTAGAAAGGCTGAGCAGTTCTTC. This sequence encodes CASSVPGTRKAEQFF.

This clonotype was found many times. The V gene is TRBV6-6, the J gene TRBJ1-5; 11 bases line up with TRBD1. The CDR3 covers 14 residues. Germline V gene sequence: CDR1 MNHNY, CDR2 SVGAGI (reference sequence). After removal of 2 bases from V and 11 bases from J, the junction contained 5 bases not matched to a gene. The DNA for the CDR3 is TGTGCCAGCAGTTACGGACAGGGGGCGGTAGCCCAGCATTTT. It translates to CASSYGQGAVAQHF.

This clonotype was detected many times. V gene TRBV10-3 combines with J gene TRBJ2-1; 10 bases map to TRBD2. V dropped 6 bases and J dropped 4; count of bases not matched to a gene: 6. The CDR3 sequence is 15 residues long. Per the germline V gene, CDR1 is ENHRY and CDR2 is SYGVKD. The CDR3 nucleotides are TGTGCCATCAGCCTGACTAGCGGGTCTTACAATGAGCAGTTCTTC. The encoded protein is CAISLTSGSYNEQFF.

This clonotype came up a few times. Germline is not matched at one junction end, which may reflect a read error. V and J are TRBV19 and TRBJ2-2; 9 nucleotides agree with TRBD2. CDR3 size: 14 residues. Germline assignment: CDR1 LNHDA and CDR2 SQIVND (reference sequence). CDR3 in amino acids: CASSRGLAVGELFF. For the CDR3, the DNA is TGTGCCAGTAGTAGGGGACTAGCAGTTGGGGAGCTTTTTTTT.

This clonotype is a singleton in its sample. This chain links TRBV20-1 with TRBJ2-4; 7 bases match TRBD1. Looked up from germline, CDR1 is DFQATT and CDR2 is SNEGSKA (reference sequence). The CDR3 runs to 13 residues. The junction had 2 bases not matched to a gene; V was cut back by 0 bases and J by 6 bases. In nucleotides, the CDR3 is TGCAGTGCTAGAGAGGGACAGCTAAACATTCAGTACTTC. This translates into CSAREGQLNIQYF.

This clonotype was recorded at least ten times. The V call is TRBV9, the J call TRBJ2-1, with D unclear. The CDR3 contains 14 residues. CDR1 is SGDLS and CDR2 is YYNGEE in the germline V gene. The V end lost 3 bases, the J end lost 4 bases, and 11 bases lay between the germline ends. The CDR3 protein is CASSAPPKYNEQFF. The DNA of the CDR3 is TGTGCCAGCAGCGCTCCCCCTAAGTACAATGAGCAGTTCTTC.

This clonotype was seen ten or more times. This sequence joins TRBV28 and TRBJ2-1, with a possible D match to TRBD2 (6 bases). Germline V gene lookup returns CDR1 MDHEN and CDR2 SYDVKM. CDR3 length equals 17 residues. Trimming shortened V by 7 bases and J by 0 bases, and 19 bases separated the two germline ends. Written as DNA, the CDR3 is TGTGCCAGCACCTCTGCCGGGACTGCCCACTCCTACAATGAGCAGTTCTTC. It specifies CASTSAGTAHSYNEQFF.

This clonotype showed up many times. CDR3: CASSLGQGPAYEQYF. Written as DNA, the CDR3 is TGTGCCAGCAGCTTGGGACAGGGACCCGCCTACGAGCAGTACTTC. The gene calls are TRBV5-5 and TRBJ2-7; the match to TRBD1 covers 7 bases. The CDR3 has 15 residues. Germline trimming cut 0 bases from V and 2 bases from J; bases unmatched to any gene: 5. CDR1 is SGHKS and CDR2 is YYEKEE in the germline V gene (reference sequence).

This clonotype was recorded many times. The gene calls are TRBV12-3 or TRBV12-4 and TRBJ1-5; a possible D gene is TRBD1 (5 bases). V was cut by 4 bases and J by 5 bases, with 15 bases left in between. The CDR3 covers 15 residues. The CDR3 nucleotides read TGTGCCAGCAGTTCCCTCGGGGGGTTCGATCAGCCCCAGCATTTT. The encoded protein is CASSSLGGFDQPQHF.

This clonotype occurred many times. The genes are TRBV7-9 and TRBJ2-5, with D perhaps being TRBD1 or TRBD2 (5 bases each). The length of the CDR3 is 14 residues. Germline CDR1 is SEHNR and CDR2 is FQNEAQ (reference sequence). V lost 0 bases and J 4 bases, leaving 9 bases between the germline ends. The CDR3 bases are TGTGCCAGCAGCTTAGCCCTCGGGACAGAGACCCAGTACTTC. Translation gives CASSLALGTETQYF.

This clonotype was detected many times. The CDR3 here is CASSAGLADNEQFF. CDR3 DNA sequence: TGTGCCAGCAGCGCGGGACTAGCGGACAATGAGCAGTTCTTC. The chain combines TRBV11-2 with TRBJ2-1; 11 bases agree with TRBD2. With V trimmed by 5 bases and J by 5 bases, 2 bases remained unmatched. From germline, CDR1 is SGHAT and CDR2 FQNNGV. The CDR3 contains 14 residues.

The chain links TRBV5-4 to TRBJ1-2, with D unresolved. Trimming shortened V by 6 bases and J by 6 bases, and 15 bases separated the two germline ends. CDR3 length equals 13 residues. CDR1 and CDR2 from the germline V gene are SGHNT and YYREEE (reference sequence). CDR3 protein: CASTSPSSNGYTF. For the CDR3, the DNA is TGTGCCAGCACCTCGCCGTCTTCTAATGGCTACACCTTC.

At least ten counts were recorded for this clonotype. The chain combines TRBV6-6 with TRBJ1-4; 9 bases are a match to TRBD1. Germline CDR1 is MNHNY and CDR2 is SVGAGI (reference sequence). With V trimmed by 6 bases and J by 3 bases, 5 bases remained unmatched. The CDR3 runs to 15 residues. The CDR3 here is CASRHRTGANEKLFF. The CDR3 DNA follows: TGTGCCAGCAGGCATCGGACAGGGGCTAATGAAAAACTGTTTTTT.

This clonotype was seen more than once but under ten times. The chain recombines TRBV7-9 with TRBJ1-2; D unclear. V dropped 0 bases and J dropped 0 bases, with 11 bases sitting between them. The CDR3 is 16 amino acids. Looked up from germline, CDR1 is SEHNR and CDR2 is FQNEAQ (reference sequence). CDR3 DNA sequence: TGTGCCAGCAGCTTAGCAGGGAGGATTACTAACTATGGCTACACCTTC. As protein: CASSLAGRITNYGYTF.

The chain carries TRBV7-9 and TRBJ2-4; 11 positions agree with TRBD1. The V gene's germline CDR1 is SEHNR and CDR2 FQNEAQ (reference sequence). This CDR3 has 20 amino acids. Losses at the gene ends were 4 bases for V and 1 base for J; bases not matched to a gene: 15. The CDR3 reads CASSSGLDRGPSMAKNIQYF. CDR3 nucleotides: TGTGCCAGCAGCTCGGGATTGGACAGGGGGCCAAGTATGGCCAAAAACATTCAGTACTTC.

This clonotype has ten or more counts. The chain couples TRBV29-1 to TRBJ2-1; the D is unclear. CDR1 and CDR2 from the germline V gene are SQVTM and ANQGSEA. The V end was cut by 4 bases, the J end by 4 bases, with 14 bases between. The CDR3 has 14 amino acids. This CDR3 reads CSVVTDLPYNEQFF. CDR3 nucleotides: TGCAGCGTTGTTACTGATCTGCCGTACAATGAGCAGTTCTTC.

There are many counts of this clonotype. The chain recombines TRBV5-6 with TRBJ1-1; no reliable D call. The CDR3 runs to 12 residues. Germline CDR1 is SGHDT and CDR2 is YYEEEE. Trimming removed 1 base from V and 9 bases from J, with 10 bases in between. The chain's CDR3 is CASSLIGSKAFF. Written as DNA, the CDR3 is TGTGCCAGCAGCTTGATTGGTAGCAAAGCTTTCTTT.

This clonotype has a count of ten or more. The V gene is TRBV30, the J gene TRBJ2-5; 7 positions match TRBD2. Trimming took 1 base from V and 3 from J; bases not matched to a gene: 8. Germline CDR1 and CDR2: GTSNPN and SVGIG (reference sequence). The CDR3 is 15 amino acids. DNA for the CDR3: TGTGCCTGGAGTGACCCCCTCACTAGCGAAGAGACCCAGTACTTC. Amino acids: CAWSDPLTSEETQYF.

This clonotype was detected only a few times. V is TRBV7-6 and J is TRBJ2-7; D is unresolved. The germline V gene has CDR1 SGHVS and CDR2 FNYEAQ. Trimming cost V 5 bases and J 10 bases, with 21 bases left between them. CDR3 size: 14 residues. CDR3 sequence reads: CASSIRSGPVRQYF. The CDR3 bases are TGTGCCAGCAGCATTAGGAGTGGCCCGGTACGACAGTACTTC.

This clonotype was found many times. The CDR3 region is CASSPLQGMETQYF. CDR3 coding DNA: TGTGCCAGCTCACCACTACAGGGAATGGAGACCCAGTACTTC. This rearrangement joins TRBV18 to TRBJ2-5; the D gene is possibly TRBD1 (6 bases). The CDR3 contains 14 residues. The germline CDR1 and CDR2 sequences are KGHSH and LQKENI. Trimming took off 1 base at V and 5 bases at J, with 11 bases between the two ends.

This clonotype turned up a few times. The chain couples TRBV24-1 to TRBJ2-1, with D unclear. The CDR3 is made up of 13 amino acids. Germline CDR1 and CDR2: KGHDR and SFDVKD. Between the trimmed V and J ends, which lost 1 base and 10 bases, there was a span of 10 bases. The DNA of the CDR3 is TGTGCCACCAGTGATTTTCTGACTTACGAGCAGTTCTTC. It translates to CATSDFLTYEQFF.

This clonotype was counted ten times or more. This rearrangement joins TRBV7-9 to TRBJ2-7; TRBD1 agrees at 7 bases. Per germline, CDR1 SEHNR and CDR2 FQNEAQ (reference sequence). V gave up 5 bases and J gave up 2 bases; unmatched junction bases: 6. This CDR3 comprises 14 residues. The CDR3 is CASSPGTAAYEQYF. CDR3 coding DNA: TGTGCCAGCAGCCCCGGGACAGCCGCCTACGAGCAGTACTTC.

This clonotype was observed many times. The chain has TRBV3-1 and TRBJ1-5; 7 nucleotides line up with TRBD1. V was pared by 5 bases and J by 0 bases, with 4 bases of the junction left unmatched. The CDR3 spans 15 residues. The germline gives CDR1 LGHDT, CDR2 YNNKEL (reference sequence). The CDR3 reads CASSNRDSSNQPQHF. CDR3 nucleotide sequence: TGTGCCAGCAGCAACCGGGACAGTAGCAATCAGCCCCAGCATTTT.

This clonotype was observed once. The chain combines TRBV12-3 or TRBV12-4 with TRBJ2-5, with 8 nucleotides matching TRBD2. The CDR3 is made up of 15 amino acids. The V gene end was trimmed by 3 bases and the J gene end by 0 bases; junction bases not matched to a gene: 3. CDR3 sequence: CASSLTSAYQETQYF. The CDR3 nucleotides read TGTGCCAGCAGTTTGACTAGCGCGTACCAAGAGACCCAGTACTTC.

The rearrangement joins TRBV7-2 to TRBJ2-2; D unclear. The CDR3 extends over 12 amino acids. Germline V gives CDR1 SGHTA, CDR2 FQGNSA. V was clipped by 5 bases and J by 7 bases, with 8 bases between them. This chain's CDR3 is CASSLLNGELFF. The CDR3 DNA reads TGTGCCAGCAGCCTCCTGAACGGGGAGCTGTTTTTT.

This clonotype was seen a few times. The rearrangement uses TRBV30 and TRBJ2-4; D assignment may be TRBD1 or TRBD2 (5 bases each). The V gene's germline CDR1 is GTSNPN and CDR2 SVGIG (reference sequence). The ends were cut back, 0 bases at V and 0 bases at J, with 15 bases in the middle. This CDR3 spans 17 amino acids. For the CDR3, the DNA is TGTGCCTGGAGTGTACCGGGACCTCTCCTAGCCAAAAACATTCAGTACTTC. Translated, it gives CAWSVPGPLLAKNIQYF.